These 3 T cell receptor beta chains share one sample of origin, sequenced in a study of T cell changes during pregnancy in multiple sclerosis (dated by TCRdb to the late 2010s). The library was generated by the immunoSEQ multiplex PCR assay. The immuneACCESS repertoire file appears here via TCRdb, limited to in-frame rearrangements. These files lack a portion of the clones; in checked studies, under half of the deficit traces to unresolved V genes, and the cause of the others is not known. This sample has tens of thousands of clones in its table, and approximately 90% of those were observed once. Of the sample, 0.35% to 0.45% is held by the ten largest clones. Here the sequenced sample was CD4+ T cells from peripheral blood mononuclear cells, taken in the third trimester of pregnancy. The receptors shown here come from a female donor with multiple sclerosis, enrolled in a pregnancy study.

The V and J genes are TRBV5-5 and TRBJ2-2, with a tentative D call TRBD1 (5 bases). Trimming cost V 2 bases and J 6 bases, with 17 bases left between them. The germline CDR1 and CDR2 sequences are SGHKS and YYEKEE (reference sequence). CDR3 size: 16 residues. CDR3 amino acids: CASSLRAQGLSGELFF. As DNA, the CDR3 is TGTGCCAGCAGCTTACGAGCCCAGGGCTTATCCGGGGAGCTGTTTTTT. The complete variable domain, with remaining parts taken from reference TRBV5-5 and TRBJ2-2, reads DAGVTQSPTHLIKTRGQQVTLRCSPISGHKSVSWYQQVLGQGPQFIFQYYEKEERGRGNFPDRFSARQFPNYSSELNVNALLLGDSALYLCASSLRAQGLSGELFFGEGSRLTVL.

As to this clone: A read error may produce the germline difference seen at one junction end. V usage is TRBV4-2 and J usage is TRBJ2-7, with TRBD2 matching 9 bases. This CDR3 is built from 15 residues. Germline CDR1 and CDR2: LGHNA and YNFKEQ. The CDR3 region is CASSQSGTSSHEQYF. The CDR3 coding sequence is TGTGCCAGCAGCCAATCCGGGACTAGCTCCCACGAGCAGTACTTC.

The genes are TRBV19 and TRBJ2-3; 9 nucleotides agree with TRBD1. The CDR3 consists of 16 residues. Germline trimming cut 7 bases from V and 2 bases from J; bases unmatched to any gene: 10. Germline V lookup: CDR1 LNHDA, CDR2 SQIVND (reference sequence). CDR3 protein: CASTIQGAFPTDTQYF. The CDR3 DNA reads as TGTGCCAGTACCATACAGGGGGCCTTTCCCACAGATACGCAGTATTTT.